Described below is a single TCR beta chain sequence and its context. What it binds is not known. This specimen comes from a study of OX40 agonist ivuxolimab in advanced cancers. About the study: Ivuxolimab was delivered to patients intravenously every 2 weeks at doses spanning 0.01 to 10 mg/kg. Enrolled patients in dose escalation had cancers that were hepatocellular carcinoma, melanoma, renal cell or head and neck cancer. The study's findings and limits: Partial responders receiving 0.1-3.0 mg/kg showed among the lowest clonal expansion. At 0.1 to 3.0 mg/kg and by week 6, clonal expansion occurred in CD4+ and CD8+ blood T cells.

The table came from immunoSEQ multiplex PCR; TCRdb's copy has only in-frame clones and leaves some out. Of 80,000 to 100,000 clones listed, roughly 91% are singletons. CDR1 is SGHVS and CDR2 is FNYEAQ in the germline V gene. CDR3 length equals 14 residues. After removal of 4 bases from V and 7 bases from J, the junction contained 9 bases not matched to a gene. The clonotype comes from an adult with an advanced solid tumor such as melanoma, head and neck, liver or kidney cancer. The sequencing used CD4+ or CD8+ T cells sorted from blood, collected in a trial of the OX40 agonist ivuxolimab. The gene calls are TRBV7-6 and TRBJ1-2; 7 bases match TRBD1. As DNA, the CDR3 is TGTGCCAGCAGCTCCCCCGGGGGGACAGCTGGCTACACCTTC. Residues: CASSSPGGTAGYTF. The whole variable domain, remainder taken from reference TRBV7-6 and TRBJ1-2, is GAGVSQSPRYKVTKRGQDVALRCDPISGHVSLYWYRQALGQGPEFLTYFNYEAQQDKSGLPNDRFSAERPEGSISTLTIQRTEQRDSAMYRCASSSPGGTAGYTFGSGTRLTVV.